The 20 T cell receptor beta chains below come from one sample, sequenced in a study of blood T cells in healthy people across ages. With a J-beta primer mix and a sample-barcoded 5' primer, a second PCR ran about 7 to 11 cycles. TCRdb reprocessed the 5' RACE reads with MiXCR, giving one entry per CDR3 protein. The table lists 1,800,000 or so distinct CDR3 sequences, about 39% of them singletons. The sample taken for sequencing was blood. These receptors were collected from a human donor in good health.

The chain uses TRBV5-6 and TRBJ2-3; no definite D call. Deletions cut 1 base from V and 6 bases from J, with 12 bases between. The CDR3 length is 14 residues. Per germline, CDR1 SGHDT and CDR2 YYEEEE. The CDR3 is CASSLKSNLDTQYF. The CDR3 DNA reads as TGTGCCAGCAGCTTGAAATCTAATCTGGATACGCAGTATTTT.

The rearrangement uses TRBV29-1 and TRBJ2-7; a possible D gene is TRBD1 (5 bases). Germline CDR1 is SQVTM and CDR2 is ANQGSEA. The CDR3 totals 13 residues. With 4 bases removed from V and 0 bases from J, the gap between germline ends came to 10 bases. CDR3 sequence reads: CSVVGQGSYEQYF. In DNA, the CDR3 is TGCAGCGTTGTTGGGCAGGGCTCCTACGAGCAGTACTTC.

J is TRBJ2-3 and V is TRBV6-2 or TRBV6-3; D may be TRBD2 (6 bases). Trimming pared 8 bases from V and 1 base from J, leaving 13 bases between. Germline-derived CDR1 and CDR2 are MNHEY and SVGEGT. CDR3 length: 14 residues. The CDR3 spells CASLFGGGTDTQYF. As DNA, the CDR3 is TGTGCCAGCCTCTTCGGCGGGGGCACAGATACGCAGTATTTT.

This clonotype was counted a single time. The chain links TRBV4-2 to TRBJ1-5, with D tentatively TRBD1 (5 bases). The CDR3 has 15 amino acids. Germline V gives CDR1 LGHNA, CDR2 YNFKEQ. Trimming stripped 0 bases from V and 7 bases from J, with 13 bases between. The CDR3 loop reads CASSQDTGRGQPQHF. As DNA, the CDR3 is TGTGCCAGCAGCCAAGATACAGGCCGCGGACAGCCCCAGCATTTT.

The chain couples TRBV5-5 to TRBJ2-1; TRBD2 matches at 9 bases. Losses at the gene ends were 4 bases for V and 8 bases for J; bases not matched to a gene: 10. Per the germline V gene, CDR1 is SGHKS and CDR2 is YYEKEE (reference sequence). The CDR3 runs to 15 residues. DNA of the CDR3: TGTGCCAGCAGCCAGCTAGCGGGGTCGGGTCATGAGCAGTTCTTC. Encoded protein: CASSQLAGSGHEQFF.

V gene TRBV5-1 combines with J gene TRBJ1-1; 7 nucleotides match TRBD1. The CDR3 spans 16 residues. V shed 4 bases and J 0 bases; nucleotides not matched to a gene: 9. Germline assignment: CDR1 SGHRS and CDR2 YFSETQ. CDR3 amino acids: CASSTWTGGLNTEAFF. Written as DNA, the CDR3 is TGCGCCAGCAGCACGTGGACAGGAGGTCTGAACACTGAAGCTTTCTTT.

Remarks on this clonotype: A much more abundant neighbour one base away suggests this may be a read error. V is TRBV12-3 or TRBV12-4 and J is TRBJ2-1; 8 nucleotides align to TRBD2. The J segment lost 5 bases and the V segment lost 7 bases, leaving 19 bases of the junction unmatched. CDR3 length equals 18 residues. The CDR3: CASTIWAGGNVIDNEQFF. The CDR3 nucleotides read TGTGCCAGCACTATCTGGGCGGGGGGCAATGTTATTGACAATGAGCAGTTCTTC.

The chain links TRBV5-1 to TRBJ2-4; tentatively, D is TRBD2 (5 bases). Germline lookup yields CDR1 SGHRS and CDR2 YFSETQ. The V gene lost 4 bases and the J gene lost 4 bases, with 21 bases spanning the gap. This CDR3 comprises 17 residues. CDR3 bases: TGCGCCAGCAGCCCGAGTCAAGTGGAGGTCGGAAAAAACATTCAGTACTTC. It yields the protein CASSPSQVEVGKNIQYF. The full variable domain, its missing parts supplied by reference TRBV5-1 and TRBJ2-4, is KAGVTQTPRYLIKTRGQQVTLSCSPISGHRSVSWYQQTPGQGLQFLFEYFSETQRNKGNFPGRFSGRQFSNSRSEMNVSTLELGDSALYLCASSPSQVEVGKNIQYFGAGTRLSVL.

J is TRBJ2-5 and V is TRBV5-1; D tentatively reads TRBD1 or TRBD2 (6 bases each). This CDR3 has 13 amino acids. Trimming removed 2 bases from V and 11 bases from J, with 16 bases in between. Per the germline V gene, CDR1 is SGHRS and CDR2 is YFSETQ. The CDR3 coding sequence is TGCGCCAGCAGCTTATCGGGGGCGCAAGAGCAGTACTTC. It translates to CASSLSGAQEQYF.

The CDR3 spells CASSLSQVNYGYTF. Written as DNA, the CDR3 is TGTGCCAGCAGCTTGTCACAGGTGAACTATGGCTACACCTTC. The rearrangement uses TRBV7-2 and TRBJ1-2; TRBD1 might be the D (5 bases). The V gene's germline CDR1 is SGHTA and CDR2 FQGNSA. CDR3 length: 14 amino acids. Deletions cut 3 bases from V and 2 bases from J, with 10 bases between.

V is TRBV12-3 or TRBV12-4 and J is TRBJ2-1, with D unresolved. The V end lost 1 base, the J end lost 15 bases, and 19 bases lay between the germline ends. The CDR3 runs to 14 residues. The DNA of the CDR3 is TGTGCCAGCAGTTTAGGGTCCTACTACGCCCAGCTGTTCTTC. Protein: CASSLGSYYAQLFF.

This clonotype was counted a few times. The chain uses TRBV5-1 and TRBJ2-7, with D possibly matching TRBD1 (6 bases). V was trimmed by 7 bases and J by 7 bases, leaving 27 bases between them. CDR1 and CDR2 from the germline V gene are SGHRS and YFSETQ. The CDR3 runs 16 residues. DNA of the CDR3: TGCGCCAGCGCAATTACGTGCAGGGGCCTCTTTTGTGAGCAGTACTTC. Translation: CASAITCRGLFCEQYF.

This rearrangement joins TRBV29-1 to TRBJ1-2; possibly TRBD1 for D (5 bases). V was clipped by 4 bases and J by 5 bases, with 23 bases between them. Germline V gives CDR1 SQVTM, CDR2 ANQGSEA. This CDR3 is built from 16 residues. The CDR3, as DNA: TGCAGCGTTGTACGGGCCGGGGGGGAAGGGGATTATGGCTACACCTTC. This codes for CSVVRAGGEGDYGYTF.

The chain couples TRBV3-1 to TRBJ1-5; D perhaps matches TRBD1 (6 bases). CDR1 and CDR2 from the germline V gene are LGHDT and YNNKEL (reference sequence). Trimming removed 3 bases from V and 6 bases from J, with 24 bases in between. The CDR3 length is 18 residues. CDR3 loop: CASSQSNRAAVSPQPQHF. CDR3 coding DNA: TGTGCCAGCAGCCAGAGTAACAGGGCAGCGGTTAGCCCTCAGCCCCAGCATTTT.

This clonotype has only a few counts. The chain employs TRBV6-4 and TRBJ2-7, with D unclear. Trimming stripped 7 bases from V and 3 bases from J, with 4 bases between. The CDR3 is 10 amino acids. Germline V gene sequence: CDR1 MRHNA, CDR2 SNTAGT. The CDR3 DNA follows: TGTGCCAGCAATTGCTACGAGCAGTACTTC. This codes for CASNCYEQYF.

The J gene is TRBJ2-4, the V gene TRBV20-1, with TRBD2 matching 8 bases. The J call may be mistaken, given a closer DNA end match to TRBJ2-7. The germline gives CDR1 DFQATT, CDR2 SNEGSKA (reference sequence). The CDR3 runs to 16 residues. DNA for the CDR3: TGCAGTGCTAGGGAAACCGGGACTAGGCCGCGGGGCGAGCAGTACTTC. Its translation is CSARETGTRPRGEQYF.

The CDR3 region is CASSTTEGYYGYTF. Here the CDR3 DNA reads TGTGCCAGCAGTACCACAGAGGGTTACTATGGCTACACCTTC. The V call is TRBV12-3 or TRBV12-4, the J call TRBJ1-2; D is unclear. This CDR3 is built from 14 residues. V was shortened by 5 bases and J by 3 bases, with 13 bases between the two germline ends.

The V gene is TRBV7-2, the J gene TRBJ1-4, with D hard to call. Trimming removed 1 base at V and 6 bases at J, with 9 bases between. This CDR3 has 14 amino acids. Per germline, CDR1 SGHTA and CDR2 FQGNSA. The CDR3 DNA is TGTGCCAGCAGCTTAGAAATGGGTGATGAAAAACTGTTTTTT. Translated, it gives CASSLEMGDEKLFF. The full variable domain, completed using reference TRBV7-2 and TRBJ1-4, is GAGVSQSPSNKVTEKGKDVELRCDPISGHTALYWYRQSLGQGLEFLIYFQGNSAPDKSGLPSDRFSAERTGGSVSTLTIQRTQQEDSAVYLCASSLEMGDEKLFFGSGTQLSVL.

The sample holds a few counts of this clonotype. The chain links TRBV5-1 to TRBJ1-2, with D possibly TRBD1 on 5 matching bases. Germline V gene sequence: CDR1 SGHRS, CDR2 YFSETQ. Trimming took off 5 bases at V and 4 bases at J, with 12 bases between the two ends. The CDR3 sequence is 13 residues long. The DNA of the CDR3 is TGCGCCAGCAGGAAACAGGTTCTCTATGGCTACACCTTC. Protein product: CASRKQVLYGYTF.

This clonotype was detected a few times. Sequence at one end of the junction differs from germline and may be a read error. V and J are TRBV11-2 and TRBJ2-1; 7 bases map to TRBD2. Germline-derived CDR1 and CDR2 are SGHAT and FQNNGV. This CDR3 is 12 amino acids long. DNA for the CDR3: TGTGCCAGCACCTTAGCCGGGGGGATTCAGTTCTTC. It encodes CASTLAGGIQFF.